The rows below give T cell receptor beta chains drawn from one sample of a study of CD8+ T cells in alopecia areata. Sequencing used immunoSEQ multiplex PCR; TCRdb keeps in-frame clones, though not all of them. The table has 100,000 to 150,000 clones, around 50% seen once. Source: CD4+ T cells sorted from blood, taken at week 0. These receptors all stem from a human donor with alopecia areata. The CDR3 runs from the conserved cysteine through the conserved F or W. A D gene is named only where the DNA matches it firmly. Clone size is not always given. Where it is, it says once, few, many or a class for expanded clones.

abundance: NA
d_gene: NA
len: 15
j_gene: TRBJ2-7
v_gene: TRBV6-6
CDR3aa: CASSYADWQGYEQYF
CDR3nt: TGTGCCAGCAGTTACGCGGATTGGCAAGGCTACGAGCAGTACTTC

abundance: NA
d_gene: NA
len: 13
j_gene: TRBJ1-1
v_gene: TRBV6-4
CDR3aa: CASSWDGNTEAFF
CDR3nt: TGTGCCAGCAGCTGGGACGGTAACACTGAAGCTTTCTTT

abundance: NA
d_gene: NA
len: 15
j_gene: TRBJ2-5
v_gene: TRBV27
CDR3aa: CASSLRPGRWETQYF
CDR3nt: TGTGCCAGCAGTTTAAGGCCAGGGAGGTGGGAGACCCAGTACTTC

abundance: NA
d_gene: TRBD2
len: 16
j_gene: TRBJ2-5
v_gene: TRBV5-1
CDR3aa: CASSTGTSGGAETQYF
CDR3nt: TGCGCCAGCAGCACCGGAACTAGCGGGGGGGCAGAGACCCAGTACTTC

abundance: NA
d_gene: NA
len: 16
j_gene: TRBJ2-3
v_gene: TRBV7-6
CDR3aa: CASSLGRLGGTDTQYF
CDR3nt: TGTGCCAGCAGCTTAGGGCGATTAGGGGGCACAGATACGCAGTATTTT

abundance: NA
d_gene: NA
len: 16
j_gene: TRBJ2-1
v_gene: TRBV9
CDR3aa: CASSLAGRNSYNEQFF
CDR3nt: TGTGCCAGCAGCCTTGCGGGGCGGAACTCCTACAATGAGCAGTTCTTC

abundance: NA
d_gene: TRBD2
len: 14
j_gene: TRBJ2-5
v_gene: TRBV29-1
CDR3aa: CSVGTLAGQETQYF
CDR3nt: TGCAGCGTTGGAACACTAGCGGGACAAGAGACCCAGTACTTC

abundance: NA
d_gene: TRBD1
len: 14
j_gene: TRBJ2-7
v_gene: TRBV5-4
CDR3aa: CASSQNRGPYEQYF
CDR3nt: TGTGCCAGCAGCCAGAACAGGGGGCCGTACGAGCAGTACTTC

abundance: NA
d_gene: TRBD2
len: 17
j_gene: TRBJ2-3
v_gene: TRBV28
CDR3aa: CASSGGWTSGATDTQYF
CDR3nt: TGTGCCAGCAGTGGAGGATGGACTAGCGGGGCCACAGATACGCAGTATTTT

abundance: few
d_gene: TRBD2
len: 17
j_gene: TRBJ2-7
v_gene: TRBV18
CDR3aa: CASSPYIPSGSSYEQYF
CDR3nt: TGTGCCAGCTCACCATATATTCCTAGCGGGAGCTCCTACGAGCAGTACTTC

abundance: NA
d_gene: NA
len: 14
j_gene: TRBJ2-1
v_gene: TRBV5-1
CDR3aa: CASSPREGIGEQFF
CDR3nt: TGCGCCAGCAGCCCCCGAGAAGGGATAGGCGAGCAGTTCTTC

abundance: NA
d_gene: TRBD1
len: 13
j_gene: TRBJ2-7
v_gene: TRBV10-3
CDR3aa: CAIRGTGDSEQYF
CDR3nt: TGTGCCATAAGAGGGACAGGAGATTCCGAGCAGTACTTC

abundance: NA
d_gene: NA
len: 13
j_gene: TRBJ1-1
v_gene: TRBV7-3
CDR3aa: CASSLHKNTEAFF
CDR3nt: TGTGCCAGCAGCTTACACAAGAACACTGAAGCTTTCTTT

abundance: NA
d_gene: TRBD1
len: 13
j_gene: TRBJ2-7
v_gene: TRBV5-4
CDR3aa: CASSRGQGSGQYF
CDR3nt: TGTGCCAGCAGCCGGGGACAGGGGTCTGGGCAGTACTTC

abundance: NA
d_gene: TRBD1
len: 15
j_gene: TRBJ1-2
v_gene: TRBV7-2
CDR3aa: CASSLKGQANYGYTF
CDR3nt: TGTGCCAGCAGCCTAAAAGGACAGGCTAACTATGGCTACACCTTC

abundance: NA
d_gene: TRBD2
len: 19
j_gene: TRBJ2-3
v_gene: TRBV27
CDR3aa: CASSMGLAGGGFSGDTQYF
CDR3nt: TGTGCCAGCAGTATGGGACTAGCGGGAGGAGGTTTTAGCGGCGATACGCAGTATTTT

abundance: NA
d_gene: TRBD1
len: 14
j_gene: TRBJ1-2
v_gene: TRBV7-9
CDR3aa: CASSSGQGVKGYTF
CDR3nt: TGTGCCAGCAGCTCCGGACAGGGGGTAAAGGGCTACACCTTC

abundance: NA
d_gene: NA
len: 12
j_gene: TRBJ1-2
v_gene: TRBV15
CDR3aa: CATSSLNRAYTF
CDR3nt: TGTGCCACCAGCAGTCTTAACCGGGCCTACACCTTC

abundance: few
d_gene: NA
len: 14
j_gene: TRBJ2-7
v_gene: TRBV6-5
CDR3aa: CASRFRQGPYEQYF
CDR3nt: TGTGCCAGCAGATTTCGGCAGGGGCCCTACGAGCAGTACTTC

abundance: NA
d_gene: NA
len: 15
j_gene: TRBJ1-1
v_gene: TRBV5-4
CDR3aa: CASSLKTGGGTEAFF
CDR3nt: TGTGCCAGCAGCTTGAAGACGGGAGGGGGAACTGAAGCTTTCTTT

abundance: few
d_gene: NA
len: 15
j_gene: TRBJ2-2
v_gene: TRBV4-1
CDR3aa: CASSPDPGVTGELFF
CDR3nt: TGCGCCAGCAGCCCCGATCCAGGGGTTACCGGGGAGCTGTTTTTT

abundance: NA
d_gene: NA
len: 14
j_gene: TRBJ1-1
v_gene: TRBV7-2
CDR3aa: CASSLRTANTEAFF
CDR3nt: TGTGCCAGCAGCTTGCGGACAGCGAACACTGAAGCTTTCTTT

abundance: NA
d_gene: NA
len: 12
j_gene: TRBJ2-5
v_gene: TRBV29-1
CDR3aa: CSVVRELGTQYF
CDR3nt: TGCAGCGTAGTCAGGGAATTAGGGACCCAGTACTTC

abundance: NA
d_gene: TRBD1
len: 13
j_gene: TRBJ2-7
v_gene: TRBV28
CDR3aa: CASSGDRAYEQYF
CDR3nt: TGTGCCAGCAGCGGGGACAGGGCCTACGAGCAGTACTTC

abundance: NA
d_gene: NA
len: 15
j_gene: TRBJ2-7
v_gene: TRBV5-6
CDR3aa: CASSLALALNDEQYF
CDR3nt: TGTGCCAGCAGCTTGGCGCTAGCTTTAAATGACGAGCAGTACTTC

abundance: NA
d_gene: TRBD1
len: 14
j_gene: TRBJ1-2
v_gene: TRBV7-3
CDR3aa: CASSPGPGTGAYTF
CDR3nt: TGTGCCAGCAGCCCAGGCCCCGGGACAGGGGCCTACACCTTC

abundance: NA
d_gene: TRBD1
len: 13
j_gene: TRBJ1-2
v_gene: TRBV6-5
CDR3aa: CASRLGQHYGYTF
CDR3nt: TGTGCCAGCAGGCTGGGACAGCACTATGGCTACACCTTC

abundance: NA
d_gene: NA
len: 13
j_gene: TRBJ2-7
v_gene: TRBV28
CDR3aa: CASSLGQTYEQYF
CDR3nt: TGTGCCAGCAGTTTAGGGCAAACCTACGAGCAGTACTTC

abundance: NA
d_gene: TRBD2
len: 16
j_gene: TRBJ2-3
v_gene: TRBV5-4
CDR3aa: CASSPEAGLVSDTQYF
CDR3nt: TGTGCCAGCAGCCCGGAGGCGGGACTAGTCTCAGATACGCAGTATTTT

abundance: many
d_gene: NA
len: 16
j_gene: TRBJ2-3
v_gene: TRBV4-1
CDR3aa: CASSQEWGRGSDTQYF
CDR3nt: TGCGCCAGCAGCCAAGAGTGGGGCAGGGGATCAGATACGCAGTATTTT

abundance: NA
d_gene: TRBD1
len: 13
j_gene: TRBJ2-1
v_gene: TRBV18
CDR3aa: CASSPGQYNEQFF
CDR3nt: TGTGCCAGCTCACCGGGACAGTACAATGAGCAGTTCTTC

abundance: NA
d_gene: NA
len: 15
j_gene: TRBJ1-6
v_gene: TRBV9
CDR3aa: CASSVGPGDNSPLHF
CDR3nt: TGTGCCAGCAGCGTAGGTCCTGGGGACAATTCACCCCTCCACTTT

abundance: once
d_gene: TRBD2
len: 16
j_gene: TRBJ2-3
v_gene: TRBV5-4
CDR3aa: CASSEAGIAGTDTQYF
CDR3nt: TGTGCCAGCAGCGAGGCAGGGATAGCGGGTACAGATACGCAGTATTTT

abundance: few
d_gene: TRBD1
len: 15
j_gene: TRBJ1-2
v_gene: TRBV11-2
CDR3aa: CASSPTPTGDFGYTF
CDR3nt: TGTGCCAGCAGCCCCACACCTACAGGGGATTTTGGCTACACCTTC

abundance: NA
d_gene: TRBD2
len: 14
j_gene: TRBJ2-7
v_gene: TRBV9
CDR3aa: CASGRLAGGVEQYF
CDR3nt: TGTGCCAGCGGCCGACTAGCGGGAGGGGTCGAGCAGTACTTC

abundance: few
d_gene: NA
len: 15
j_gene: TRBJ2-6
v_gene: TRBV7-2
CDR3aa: CASSLAKRLANVLTF
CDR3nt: TGTGCCAGCAGCTTAGCTAAACGCCTGGCCAACGTCCTGACTTTC

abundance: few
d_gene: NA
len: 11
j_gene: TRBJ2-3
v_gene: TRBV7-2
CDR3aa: CASSAGGAQYF
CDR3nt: TGTGCCAGCAGCGCGGGTGGGGCGCAGTATTTT

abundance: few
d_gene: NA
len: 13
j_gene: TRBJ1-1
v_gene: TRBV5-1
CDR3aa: CASSLMGPTEAFF
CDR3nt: TGCGCCAGCAGCTTGATGGGGCCCACTGAAGCTTTCTTT

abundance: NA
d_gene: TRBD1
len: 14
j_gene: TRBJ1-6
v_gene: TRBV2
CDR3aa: CASSGQGGVSPLHF
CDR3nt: TGTGCCAGCAGTGGACAGGGAGGTGTTTCACCCCTCCACTTT

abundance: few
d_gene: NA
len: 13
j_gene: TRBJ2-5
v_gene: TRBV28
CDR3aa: CASSFVGRQTQYF
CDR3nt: TGTGCCAGCAGTTTCGTAGGTCGGCAGACCCAGTACTTC

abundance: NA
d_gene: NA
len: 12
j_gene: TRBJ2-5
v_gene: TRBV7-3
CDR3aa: CASSSDEETQYF
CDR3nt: TGTGCCAGCAGCTCAGACGAAGAGACCCAGTACTTC

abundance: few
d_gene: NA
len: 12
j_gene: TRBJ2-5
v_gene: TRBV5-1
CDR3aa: CASSSPPETQYF
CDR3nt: TGCGCCAGCAGCTCACCCCCAGAGACCCAGTACTTC

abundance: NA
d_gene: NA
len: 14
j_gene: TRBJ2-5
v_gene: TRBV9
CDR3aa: CASSGGRAQETQYF
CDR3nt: TGTGCCAGCAGCGGGGGTCGGGCCCAAGAGACCCAGTACTTC

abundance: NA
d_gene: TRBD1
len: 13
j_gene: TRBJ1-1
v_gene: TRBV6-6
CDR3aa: CASLDRAYTEAFF
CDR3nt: TGTGCCAGCCTAGACAGGGCCTACACTGAAGCTTTCTTT

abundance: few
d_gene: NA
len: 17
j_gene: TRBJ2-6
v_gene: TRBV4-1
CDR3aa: CASSQGKQSSGANVLTF
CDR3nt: TGCGCCAGCAGCCAGGGGAAACAGAGCTCTGGGGCCAACGTCCTGACTTTC